The text below deals with one T cell receptor beta chain. The CDR3 contains 13 residues. V was cut by 6 bases and J by 2 bases, with 14 bases left in between. The germline V gene encodes CDR1 GTSNPN and CDR2 SVGIG (reference sequence). This entry is derived from a study of cytomegalovirus exposure and HLA in healthy donors. PCR involved 60 Vbeta and 13 Jbeta primers. Repertoires were generated with immunoSEQ multiplex PCR, while TCRdb's copy carries only in-frame clones and drops some. The repertoire holds about 100,000 clones, under 85% seen once, with 3.5% to 5% in the top ten. This receptor was identified in a man aged 40-55 years in good health and CMV-seronegative. This sequence joins TRBV30 and TRBJ2-7; D is possibly TRBD1 (6 bases). Sequenced sample: PBMCs. In nucleotides, the CDR3 is TGTGCCTGTTACGGCGAGGGGGCCTACGAGCAGTACTTC. This codes for CACYGEGAYEQYF.